The following is a T cell receptor (beta chain) sequence with its context. In Cohort 3, a recovered donor had either two negative PCRs, clearance, or symptom resolution. The sample belongs to a study of blood T cell repertoires in COVID-19. TCRdb keeps only in-frame clones here, not all; method: immunoSEQ multiplex PCR. Of roughly 300,000 clones listed, about 89% are singletons. Germline values: CDR1 SNHLY, CDR2 FYNNEI. The CDR3 runs to 14 residues. Germline trimming cut 8 bases from V and 5 bases from J; bases unmatched to any gene: 7. Input material: PBMCs or T cells enriched from blood (not recorded which). This receptor was taken from a woman aged 25-40 years who had recovered from COVID-19. This rearrangement joins TRBV2 to TRBJ2-3; 10 positions agree with TRBD2. CDR3 in amino acids: CASRRAGGRDTQYF. CDR3 DNA: TGTGCCAGCCGGCGAGCGGGGGGGAGAGATACGCAGTATTTT.